Presented here are 21 T cell receptor beta chains from one specimen sequenced in a study of response to subunit inactivated influenza vaccine. TCRdb reprocessed the RT-PCR reads with MiXCR, giving one entry per CDR3 protein. The repertoire holds roughly 520,000 distinct CDR3 sequences, roughly 27% seen once, with under 2.5% in the top ten. Source: CD4+ T cells sorted from PBMCs, taken roughly 5 days after vaccination. Receptors were obtained from a man in his fifties or sixties who received an inactivated influenza vaccine.

This clonotype has a handful of counts. The rearrangement uses TRBV15 and TRBJ1-3; D not certain. CDR3 length: 14 residues. V lost 2 bases to trimming and J lost 1 base, with 6 bases between them. Germline assignment: CDR1 LNHNV and CDR2 YYDKDF (reference sequence). Written as DNA, the CDR3 is TGTGCCACCAGCAGACAAGGGTCTGGAAACACCATATATTTT. Protein sequence: CATSRQGSGNTIYF. The entire variable domain, with the rest obtained from reference TRBV15 and TRBJ1-3, is as follows: DAMVIQNPRYQVTQFGKPVTLSCSQTLNHNVMYWYQQKSSQAPKLLFHYYDKDFNNEADTPDNFQSRRPNTSFCFLDIRSPGLGDTAMYLCATSRQGSGNTIYFGEGSWLTVV.

This clonotype came up a few times. V usage is TRBV12-3 or TRBV12-4 and J usage is TRBJ2-2; D unresolved. The CDR3 has 14 amino acids. Trimming removed 1 base at V and 7 bases at J, with 10 bases between. The DNA for the CDR3 is TGTGCCAGCAGTTTAGTGCAGTCTTACGGGGAGCTGTTTTTT. Protein sequence: CASSLVQSYGELFF.

This clonotype was detected only a few times. V is TRBV3-1 and J is TRBJ1-6, with D uncertain. The germline CDR1 and CDR2 sequences are LGHDT and YNNKEL (reference sequence). The germline V and J ends were trimmed by 1 base and 10 bases, with 8 bases remaining between them. There are 13 residues in the CDR3. Here the CDR3 DNA reads TGTGCCAGCAGCCAAGTGGTTGGGTCACCCCTCCACTTT. It translates to CASSQVVGSPLHF.

This clonotype occurred a few times. The chain links TRBV11-1 to TRBJ2-2, with 15 bases that match TRBD2. V trimming: 5 bases; J trimming: 2 bases; junction bases outside the gene matches: 6. Looked up from germline, CDR1 is SGHAT and CDR2 is FQDESV (reference sequence). The CDR3 extends over 18 amino acids. The CDR3 reads CASSHRTSGRVNTGELFF. The CDR3, as DNA: TGTGCCAGCAGCCACCGGACTAGCGGGAGGGTAAACACCGGGGAGCTGTTTTTT.

The chain joins TRBV6-2 or TRBV6-3 to TRBJ1-5, with unresolved D. Trimming removed 3 bases from V and 5 bases from J, with 14 bases in between. This CDR3 contains 15 residues. Germline CDR1 MNHEY, CDR2 SVGEGT. The CDR3 protein is CASSYLRDRDQPQHF. The CDR3, as DNA: TGTGCCAGCAGTTATCTACGAGATAGGGATCAGCCCCAGCATTTT.

This chain connects TRBV10-3 to TRBJ1-3, with D maybe TRBD1 (6 bases). The CDR3 covers 15 residues. CDR1 is ENHRY, CDR2 SYGVKD, per germline. V lost 6 bases and J lost 1, with 13 bases in between. CDR3 residues: CAIRVQGTSGNTIYF. CDR3 bases: TGTGCCATCAGGGTCCAGGGGACGTCTGGAAACACCATATATTTT.

This clonotype was observed a handful of times. The rearrangement links TRBV29-1 to TRBJ2-7, with TRBD1 matching over 12 bases. CDR1 SQVTM and CDR2 ANQGSEA come from the germline V gene. Trimming removed 6 bases from V and 7 bases from J; junction bases left unmatched: 10. This CDR3 is 14 amino acids long. In DNA form, the CDR3 reads TGCAGCGTCCGCTCCGGGACAGGGGGCCCGGAGCAGTACTTC. Encoded protein: CSVRSGTGGPEQYF.

This chain uses TRBV11-2 with TRBJ2-1; 7 positions agree with TRBD1. Germline lookup yields CDR1 SGHAT and CDR2 FQNNGV. This CDR3 contains 15 residues. After removal of 1 base from V and 4 bases from J, the junction contained 4 bases not matched to a gene. CDR3 DNA sequence: TGTGCCAGCAGCTTAGGACCGGGACAGTACAATGAGCAGTTCTTC. It specifies CASSLGPGQYNEQFF.

Only a few counts were recorded for this clonotype. The chain has TRBV5-5 and TRBJ1-2; 8 nucleotides match TRBD1. The length of the CDR3 is 16 residues. Trimming removed 4 bases from V and 4 bases from J; junction bases left unmatched: 12. Germline CDR1 and CDR2: SGHKS and YYEKEE (reference sequence). As DNA, the CDR3 is TGTGCCAGCAGCCTACAGAGGCCCGGACAGGGCTATGGCTACACCTTC. It specifies CASSLQRPGQGYGYTF.

The V gene is TRBV10-3, the J gene TRBJ2-1, with a tentative D call TRBD2 (6 bases). This CDR3 is 13 amino acids long. Trimming shortened V by 6 bases and J by 8 bases, and 14 bases separated the two germline ends. Germline values: CDR1 ENHRY, CDR2 SYGVKD. The CDR3 sequence: CAISRGSVDEQFF. The CDR3 DNA follows: TGTGCCATCAGCCGGGGGTCCGTCGATGAGCAGTTCTTC.

This clonotype was seen many times. The V call is TRBV15, the J call TRBJ2-7; D is perhaps TRBD2 (6 bases). The CDR3 is 16 residues long. Germline V gives CDR1 LNHNV, CDR2 YYDKDF (reference sequence). Between the trimmed V and J ends, which lost 4 bases and 6 bases, there was a span of 22 bases. CDR3 amino acids: CATSTGVGLLVLEQYF. The CDR3 bases are TGTGCCACCAGCACCGGGGTGGGACTCCTTGTCCTCGAGCAGTACTTC.

This clonotype was detected many times. The chain links TRBV15 to TRBJ2-1, with 10 positions matching TRBD2. Trimming removed 0 bases from V and 6 bases from J; junction bases left unmatched: 5. The germline gives CDR1 LNHNV, CDR2 YYDKDF (reference sequence). This CDR3 has 16 residues. CDR3 DNA: TGTGCCACCAGCAGAGATACTAGCGGGGTCTTCAATGAGCAGTTCTTC. Residues: CATSRDTSGVFNEQFF.

In its sample, this clonotype is medium-sized. V gene TRBV18 combines with J gene TRBJ2-1, with 11 bases that match TRBD1. CDR1 and CDR2 from the germline V gene are KGHSH and LQKENI. The CDR3 loop spans 14 amino acids. After removal of 3 bases from V and 10 bases from J, the junction contained 5 bases not matched to a gene. This chain's CDR3 is CASSPGQGGREQFF. The CDR3 DNA follows: TGTGCCAGCTCACCGGGACAGGGGGGACGAGAGCAGTTCTTC.

The chain couples TRBV6-5 to TRBJ1-1, with 8 bases lining up with TRBD1. The CDR3 runs 15 residues. V shed 0 bases and J 4 bases; nucleotides not matched to a gene: 4. Germline V gene sequence: CDR1 MNHEY, CDR2 SVGAGI. The CDR3 is CASSYSNRGITEAFF. DNA for the CDR3: TGTGCCAGCAGTTACTCGAACAGGGGGATCACTGAAGCTTTCTTT.

V is TRBV29-1 and J is TRBJ2-2; D is possibly TRBD1 (6 bases). The germline V gene encodes CDR1 SQVTM and CDR2 ANQGSEA. V lost 5 bases, J lost 0 bases, and 10 bases lay in between. The CDR3 consists of 14 residues. CDR3 sequence (DNA): TGCAGCGTTCGAGGGACAACGAACACCGGGGAGCTGTTTTTT. Translated, it gives CSVRGTTNTGELFF.

This sequence joins TRBV12-3 or TRBV12-4 and TRBJ2-5, with 10 bases aligning to TRBD1. CDR3 length: 14 residues. J gave up 7 bases and V 3 bases, and 5 bases lay outside the gene matches. The DNA for the CDR3 is TGTGCCAGCAGTTTGAGGGACAGGGGAGGGACCCAGTACTTC. Protein sequence: CASSLRDRGGTQYF.

This clonotype was recorded a few times. The J gene is TRBJ1-1, the V gene TRBV11-2; D gene uncertain. Germline CDR1 and CDR2: SGHAT and FQNNGV. The CDR3 has 13 amino acids. The V end was cut by 2 bases, the J end by 4 bases, with 8 bases between. CDR3 sequence reads: CASSLRPSTEAFF. In nucleotides, the CDR3 is TGTGCCAGCAGCTTACGTCCGAGCACTGAAGCTTTCTTT.

The CDR3 coding sequence is TGTGCCAGCAGCTCTTACTATGGCTACACCTTC. Translated: CASSSYYGYTF. V and J are TRBV5-6 and TRBJ1-2; no firm D call. V shed 3 bases and J shed 3 bases, with 3 bases lying between them. Germline-derived CDR1 and CDR2 are SGHDT and YYEEEE. The CDR3 runs to 11 residues.

The table lists this clonotype with a few counts. The gene calls are TRBV6-1 and TRBJ2-3, with a weak D call TRBD2 (6 bases). The CDR3 contains 12 residues. V was clipped by 3 bases and J by 7 bases, with 8 bases between them. The V gene's germline CDR1 is MNHNS and CDR2 SASEGT. DNA for the CDR3: TGTGCCAGCAGTGAGAGCGGGCATACGCAGTATTTT. It encodes CASSESGHTQYF.

Only a few counts were recorded for this clonotype. This chain connects TRBV12-3 or TRBV12-4 to TRBJ2-1; unclear D gene. The CDR3 runs to 10 residues. Trimming shortened V by 7 bases and J by 9 bases, and 7 bases separated the two germline ends. The CDR3 protein is CASKGGEQFF. The DNA of the CDR3 is TGTGCCAGCAAGGGCGGTGAGCAGTTCTTC.

This clonotype was recorded many times. The chain couples TRBV11-2 to TRBJ2-2; D call uncertain. V was trimmed by 0 bases and J by 7 bases, leaving 3 bases between them. The germline V gene encodes CDR1 SGHAT and CDR2 FQNNGV. The CDR3 contains 12 residues. CDR3 residues: CASSLELGELFF. DNA for the CDR3: TGTGCCAGCAGCTTAGAACTCGGGGAGCTGTTTTTT.